Sequencing of this TCR beta chain was carried out in a study of ipilimumab plus nivolumab after autologous stem cell transplantation. Study in general: Patients received a median of about 5 ipilimumab and roughly eight nivolumab doses.

Ipilimumab, 1 mg/kg, started 14 to 28 days after autologous transplant. Deletions cut 5 bases from V and 1 base from J, with 12 bases between. This CDR3 is 14 amino acids long. CDR1 SEHNR and CDR2 FQNEAQ come from the germline V gene (reference sequence). The method was immunoSEQ multiplex PCR; TCRdb's version includes in-frame clones alone and lacks a portion of them. The table shows around 45,000 clones, with 88% occurring only once. Specimen: PBMCs, collected in a trial of ipilimumab plus nivolumab as post-transplant consolidation. The chain has TRBV7-9 and TRBJ2-7, with D hard to call. This TCR derives from a male donor with multiple myeloma. The CDR3: CASSPPAGSYEQYF. The CDR3 coding sequence is TGTGCCAGCAGCCCCCCCGCCGGGTCCTACGAGCAGTACTTC.